This T cell receptor beta chain was recovered during a study of chemoradiotherapy in HPV16-positive cancers. Germline lookup yields CDR1 SGHDN and CDR2 FVKESK. Losses at the gene ends were 1 base for V and 6 bases for J; bases not matched to a gene: 5. The CDR3 is made up of 15 amino acids. This table comes from immunoSEQ multiplex PCR, and its TCRdb copy is limited to in-frame clones, with some not included. The repertoire holds several thousand clones, with 75% to 90% as singletons. The V call is TRBV14, the J call TRBJ2-7; TRBD2 aligns across 11 bases. This sample comprised tumor tissue, obtained from a patient who underwent chemoradiotherapy. This sequence originates from a human donor with HPV-associated anogenital cancer. CDR3 protein: CASSQVGLAGGEQYF. DNA of the CDR3: TGTGCCAGCAGCCAAGTGGGGCTAGCGGGAGGCGAGCAGTACTTC. The full variable domain, in which reference TRBV14 and TRBJ2-7 provide the parts outside the CDR3, is EAGVTQFPSHSVIEKGQTVTLRCDPISGHDNLYWYRRVMGKEIKFLLHFVKESKQDESGMPNNRFLAERTGGTYSTLKVQPAELEDSGVYFCASSQVGLAGGEQYFGPGTRLTVT.